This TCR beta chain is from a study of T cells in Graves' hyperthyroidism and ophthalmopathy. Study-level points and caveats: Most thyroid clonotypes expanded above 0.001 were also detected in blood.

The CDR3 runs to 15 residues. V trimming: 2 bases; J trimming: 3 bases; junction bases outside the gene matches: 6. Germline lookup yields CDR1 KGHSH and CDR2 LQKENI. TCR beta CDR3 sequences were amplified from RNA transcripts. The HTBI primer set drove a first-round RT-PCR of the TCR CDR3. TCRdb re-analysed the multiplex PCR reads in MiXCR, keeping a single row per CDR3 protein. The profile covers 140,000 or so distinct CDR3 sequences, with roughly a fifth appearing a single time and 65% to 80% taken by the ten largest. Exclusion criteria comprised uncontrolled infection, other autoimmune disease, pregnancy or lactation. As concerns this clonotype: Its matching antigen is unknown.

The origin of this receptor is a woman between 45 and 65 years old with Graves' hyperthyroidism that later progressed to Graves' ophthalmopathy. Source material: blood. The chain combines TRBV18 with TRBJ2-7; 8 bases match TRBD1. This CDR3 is CASSPSPTGGYEQYF. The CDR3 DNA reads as TGTGCCAGCTCACCATCCCCCACAGGGGGCTACGAGCAGTACTTC.